Described below is a single TCR beta chain sequence and its context. Germline CDR1 and CDR2: SGHTA and FQGNSA. The CDR3 loop spans 17 amino acids. V shed 1 base and J 0 bases; nucleotides not matched to a gene: 8. These data come from a study of blood T cell repertoires in COVID-19. Study-wide context: The United States, Italy and Spain were the sources of the acute and convalescent COVID-19 samples. Sources were T cells, B-cell-depleted T cells, or PBMCs; the material itself was cDNA or gDNA.

The assay was immunoSEQ multiplex PCR, and TCRdb's table has in-frame clones only and misses some. The table shows 200,000 to 300,000 clones, with around 86% occurring only once. The rearrangement joins TRBV7-2 to TRBJ1-1, with 7 bases fitting TRBD1. Sequencing used peripheral blood. This TCR derives from a man in his forties or fifties who had recovered from COVID-19. The CDR3 nucleotides are TGTGCCAGCAGCTTAGGAACGGCCGGGACAGTGAACACTGAAGCTTTCTTT. Translating it yields CASSLGTAGTVNTEAFF.